The 27 T cell receptor beta chains listed next were all sequenced from one sample in a study of blood T cell repertoires in COVID-19. Produced via immunoSEQ multiplex PCR; TCRdb's table is partial and in-frame only. The table shows some 350,000 clones, with over 80% occurring only once. The specimen sequenced was peripheral blood. The receptors shown here come from a woman in her fifties or sixties with COVID-19, enrolled during active disease.

The chain carries TRBV29-1 and TRBJ1-2; possible D gene TRBD1, 5 bases. The CDR3 consists of 10 residues. Germline assignment: CDR1 SQVTM and CDR2 ANQGSEA. V gave up 5 bases and J gave up 13 bases, with 14 bases separating them. The CDR3: CSVFRDIFTF. The DNA of the CDR3 is TGCAGCGTTTTCAGGGATATCTTCACCTTC. The complete variable domain, with remaining parts taken from reference TRBV29-1 and TRBJ1-2, reads SAVISQKPSRDICQRGTSLTIQCQVDSQVTMMFWYRQQPGQSLTLIATANQGSEATYESGFVIDKFPISRPNLTFSTLTVSNMSPEDSSIYLCSVFRDIFTFGSGTRLTVV.

This chain uses TRBV6-5 with TRBJ1-2; D gene ambiguous. The CDR3 loop spans 13 amino acids. Deletions cut 5 bases from V and 6 bases from J, with 13 bases between. CDR1 and CDR2 (germline): MNHEY, SVGAGI. The CDR3 reads CASSRDGGNGYTF. In DNA, the CDR3 is TGTGCCAGCAGTCGAGACGGAGGGAATGGCTACACCTTC.

The chain joins TRBV18 to TRBJ1-2; D gene uncertain. There are 17 residues in the CDR3. Between the trimmed V and J ends, which lost 3 bases and 0 bases, there was a span of 17 bases. Germline loops: CDR1 KGHSH, CDR2 LQKENI. The CDR3 loop reads CASSPRRAHEANYGYTF. CDR3 DNA sequence: TGTGCCAGCTCACCCCGGAGGGCACACGAAGCTAACTATGGCTACACCTTC. Full variable domain (rest looked up from reference TRBV18 and TRBJ1-2): NAGVMQNPRHLVRRRGQEARLRCSPMKGHSHVYWYRQLPEEGLKFMVYLQKENIIDESGMPKERFSAEFPKEGPSILRIQQVVRGDSAAYFCASSPRRAHEANYGYTFGSGTRLTVV.

This clone was found once. The genes are TRBV4-3 and TRBJ1-1, with a possible D match to TRBD1 (5 bases). Per germline, CDR1 LGHNA and CDR2 YSLEER. Trimming took off 4 bases at V and 1 base at J, with 7 bases between the two ends. The CDR3 consists of 13 residues. The CDR3 region is CASSLQENTEAFF. The CDR3 DNA follows: TGCGCCAGCAGCCTACAGGAGAACACTGAAGCTTTCTTT.

This chain links TRBV10-3 with TRBJ2-2, with D maybe TRBD1 (6 bases). This CDR3 comprises 13 residues. CDR1 ENHRY and CDR2 SYGVKD come from the germline V gene. The germline V and J ends were trimmed by 7 bases and 4 bases, with 10 bases remaining between them. Written as DNA, the CDR3 is TGTGCCATCAAGAGACAGGCCACCGGGGAGCTGTTTTTT. Residues: CAIKRQATGELFF.

The V call is TRBV27, the J call TRBJ2-7; 9 bases align to TRBD1. The CDR3 loop spans 17 amino acids. Germline CDR1 and CDR2: MNHEY and SMNVEV (reference sequence). Trimming removed 6 bases from V and 1 base from J; junction bases left unmatched: 13. The CDR3 region is CASRPSGTGLWSYEQYF. Here the CDR3 DNA reads TGTGCCAGCAGACCTTCCGGGACAGGGCTATGGTCCTACGAGCAGTACTTC.

Here the CDR3 DNA reads TGTGCCAGAAGCTTGGGTCCCGGGAGCTCCTACGAGCAGTACTTC. Protein: CARSLGPGSSYEQYF. This chain links TRBV5-3 with TRBJ2-7; D possibly corresponds to TRBD2 (6 bases). TRBV5-3 is given ORF status, its function remaining uncertain. This CDR3 comprises 15 residues. The V gene lost 0 bases and the J gene lost 0 bases, with 10 bases spanning the gap.

The V gene is TRBV18, the J gene TRBJ1-4, with D perhaps TRBD1 (6 bases). V lost 0 bases to trimming and J lost 8 bases, with 13 bases between them. Germline CDR1 is KGHSH and CDR2 is LQKENI. The CDR3 covers 15 residues. The CDR3 spells CASSPPGASVEKLFF. The DNA for the CDR3 is TGTGCCAGCTCACCACCGGGGGCATCGGTGGAAAAACTGTTTTTT.

The genes are TRBV7-2 and TRBJ2-3; possibly TRBD2 for D (5 bases). Germline CDR1 and CDR2: SGHTA and FQGNSA. The germline V and J ends were trimmed by 5 bases and 5 bases, with 20 bases remaining between them. This CDR3 has 16 amino acids. The CDR3 loop reads CASSRGSSTLGDTQYF. In DNA form, the CDR3 reads TGTGCCAGCAGCCGCGGGTCCTCAACCCTCGGAGATACGCAGTATTTT.

The chain joins TRBV5-1 to TRBJ1-3; 9 bases align to TRBD1. This CDR3 is 15 amino acids long. J gave up 5 bases and V 4 bases, and 7 bases lay outside the gene matches. In germline, CDR1 is SGHRS, CDR2 YFSETQ. CDR3 protein: CASSSGGQGRNTIYF. CDR3 nucleotides: TGCGCCAGCAGCAGCGGTGGACAGGGGAGAAACACCATATATTTT.

A remark on this clone: In the same sample, other DNA sequences code for this CDR3. The V and J genes are TRBV6-4 and TRBJ2-5, with D possibly being TRBD2 (5 bases). Per the germline V gene, CDR1 is MRHNA and CDR2 is SNTAGT. V lost 5 bases, J lost 5 bases, and 12 bases lay in between. This CDR3 is 13 amino acids long. CDR3 sequence: CASSPDYGETQYF. CDR3 DNA sequence: TGTGCCAGCAGTCCAGACTACGGGGAGACCCAGTACTTC.

The chain links TRBV4-1 to TRBJ1-4; 7 bases match TRBD1. This CDR3 contains 14 residues. CDR1 is MGHRA and CDR2 is YSYEKL in the germline V gene. Unmatched junction bases numbered 4, after V lost 5 bases and J lost 4 bases. This CDR3 reads CASSMGQYNEKLFF. The CDR3 DNA is TGCGCCAGCAGCATGGGACAGTATAATGAAAAACTGTTTTTT.

V is TRBV7-2 and J is TRBJ1-4; D perhaps matches TRBD1 (6 bases). V lost 3 bases to trimming and J lost 5 bases, with 16 bases between them. The CDR3 is 16 amino acids. CDR1 and CDR2 from the germline V gene are SGHTA and FQGNSA. This CDR3 reads CASSFHAGVSNEKLFF. As DNA, the CDR3 is TGTGCCAGCAGCTTCCACGCAGGGGTTTCAAATGAAAAACTGTTTTTT.

This clone occurred once. CDR3 DNA sequence: TGTGCCAGCAGTGAGACTCTAGCGGCGGAGGAGACCCAGTACTTC. Translated, it gives CASSETLAAEETQYF. The V call is TRBV6-1, the J call TRBJ2-5; 7 bases are shared with TRBD2. CDR1 and CDR2 from the germline V gene are MNHNS and SASEGT. The J segment lost 5 bases and the V segment lost 3 bases, leaving 9 bases of the junction unmatched. This CDR3 has 15 amino acids.

V usage is TRBV2 and J usage is TRBJ1-1; the match to TRBD1 covers 8 bases. CDR1 SNHLY and CDR2 FYNNEI come from the germline V gene. CDR3 length: 17 residues. With V trimmed by 8 bases and J by 4 bases, 18 bases remained unmatched. The CDR3 protein is CASSPNQGAKGGTEAFF. The CDR3 DNA reads TGTGCCAGCTCTCCAAATCAGGGGGCGAAGGGAGGCACTGAAGCTTTCTTT.

This clone showed up just once. This sequence joins TRBV2 and TRBJ2-3, with D perhaps TRBD2 (5 bases). CDR1 SNHLY and CDR2 FYNNEI come from the germline V gene. This CDR3 comprises 14 residues. With 2 bases removed from V and 3 bases from J, the gap between germline ends came to 9 bases. Here the CDR3 reads CASSEITRTDTQYF. CDR3 nucleotides: TGTGCCAGCAGTGAAATAACTAGAACAGATACGCAGTATTTT.

The chain links TRBV19 to TRBJ2-7; 10 bases fit TRBD2. From germline, CDR1 is LNHDA and CDR2 SQIVND (reference sequence). The CDR3 runs to 15 residues. The J segment lost 1 base and the V segment lost 6 bases, leaving 6 bases of the junction unmatched. The CDR3 spells CASSRSSGGSYEQYF. The CDR3 region has the DNA TGTGCCAGTAGCCGCTCTAGCGGGGGTTCCTACGAGCAGTACTTC.

The rearrangement links TRBV18 to TRBJ2-1, with 11 bases fitting TRBD1. This CDR3 has 17 amino acids. In germline, CDR1 is KGHSH, CDR2 LQKENI. V lost 3 bases and J lost 6; bases outside the gene matches: 10. The CDR3 DNA follows: TGTGCCAGCTCACCGGGTTTTAGGACAGGGGGCTTCAATGAGCAGTTCTTC. Translating gives CASSPGFRTGGFNEQFF.

The chain joins TRBV7-2 to TRBJ2-3; 12 nucleotides line up with TRBD2. The CDR3 covers 19 residues. V gave up 1 base and J gave up 3 bases; unmatched junction bases: 11. Germline-derived CDR1 and CDR2 are SGHTA and FQGNSA. The DNA for the CDR3 is TGTGCCAGCAGCTTAGTGTTGGCTAGCGGGAGGGTATTAACAGATACGCAGTATTTT. Translating gives CASSLVLASGRVLTDTQYF.

This chain uses TRBV10-3 with TRBJ2-7, with 11 positions matching TRBD2. Germline V gene data show CDR1 as ENHRY and CDR2 as SYGVKD. There are 15 residues in the CDR3. Trimming at V came to 3 bases and at J to 7 bases, leaving 8 bases not matched to a gene. CDR3 bases: TGTGCCATCAGTGATGGGACTAGCGGCCAAAGGGAGCAGTACTTC. It specifies CAISDGTSGQREQYF.

The gene calls are TRBV10-1 and TRBJ2-2; 7 nucleotides match TRBD1. Germline CDR1 and CDR2: WNHNN and SYGVQD (reference sequence). This CDR3 has 11 amino acids. The V and J ends lost 5 bases and 15 bases, in that order; junction bases with no gene match: 6. The CDR3 sequence: CASSSGQSLFF. The CDR3 bases are TGCGCCAGCAGTTCGGGACAGTCGTTGTTTTTT.

The chain links TRBV18 to TRBJ1-1; 8 nucleotides line up with TRBD1. This CDR3 has 15 residues. V lost 2 bases and J lost 12; bases outside the gene matches: 14. Per the germline V gene, CDR1 is KGHSH and CDR2 is LQKENI. The CDR3 DNA reads as TGTGCCAGCTCACCAGGGGACAGGCCATCAAGGGCTTCTTTCTTT. Translation gives CASSPGDRPSRASFF.

This chain uses TRBV24-1 with TRBJ2-1; 7 bases align to TRBD1. Trimming removed 3 bases from V and 4 bases from J; junction bases left unmatched: 11. In germline, CDR1 is KGHDR, CDR2 SFDVKD. The CDR3 covers 17 residues. CDR3: CATSDIAGGVKYNEQFF. Written as DNA, the CDR3 is TGTGCCACCAGTGATATAGCAGGGGGAGTAAAATACAATGAGCAGTTCTTC.

V is TRBV25-1 and J is TRBJ1-2; D uncertain. The length of the CDR3 is 11 residues. Trimming pared 6 bases from V and 5 bases from J, leaving 7 bases between. The germline V gene encodes CDR1 MGHDK and CDR2 SYGVNS. CDR3: CASRLNYGYTF. The CDR3 coding sequence is TGTGCCAGCAGACTAAATTATGGCTACACCTTC.

The chain links TRBV7-3 to TRBJ2-1; 7 bases line up with TRBD2. J gave up 9 bases and V 5 bases, and 7 bases lay outside the gene matches. CDR1 and CDR2 (germline): SGHTA, FQGTGA. CDR3 length equals 13 residues. The CDR3 here is CASSPLGRAEQFF. CDR3 nucleotide sequence: TGTGCCAGCAGCCCCCTTGGGAGGGCTGAGCAGTTCTTC.

This chain links TRBV7-8 with TRBJ2-7, with D possibly being TRBD1 (6 bases). The V end lost 6 bases, the J end lost 5 bases, and 23 bases lay between the germline ends. This CDR3 is 16 amino acids long. The germline gives CDR1 SGHVS, CDR2 FQNEAQ. The CDR3 protein is CASRFTGFVGVDEQYF. The CDR3 DNA reads TGTGCCAGCAGATTTACAGGGTTTGTTGGTGTGGACGAGCAGTACTTC.

Concerning this clone itself: This sample also contains other DNA sequences that code for the same CDR3. This chain joins TRBV2 and TRBJ2-3; 8 bases agree with TRBD1. This CDR3 contains 14 residues. After removal of 6 bases from V and 1 base from J, the junction contained 3 bases not matched to a gene. Per germline, CDR1 SNHLY and CDR2 FYNNEI. The CDR3 region has the DNA TGTGCCAGCAGCCTGACAGGGGGCACAGATACGCAGTATTTT. This codes for CASSLTGGTDTQYF.